This T cell receptor (beta chain) came from a study of CD8 T cells in Susac syndrome. Random-hexamer reverse transcription was applied to about 0.45 to 1 ug RNA. TCRdb itself ran the immunoSEQ multiplex PCR reads through MiXCR, one entry per CDR3 protein. The sample carries roughly 150,000 distinct CDR3 sequences, 94% recorded once. The multiple sclerosis control group consisted of treatment-naive patients whose relapsing-remitting disease, which was either stable or active, fulfilled revised McDonald criteria. Germline loops: CDR1 MNHNY, CDR2 SVGAGI (reference sequence). Trimming shortened V by 6 bases and J by 3 bases, and 15 bases separated the two germline ends. The CDR3 has 14 amino acids.

Source material: CD4+ T cells from PBMCs. The sequence was obtained from a human donor with multiple sclerosis. This rearrangement joins TRBV6-6 to TRBJ2-7; the D gene is possibly TRBD1 (6 bases). The CDR3 loop reads CASRGEGGNYEQYF. CDR3 in DNA: TGTGCCAGCAGGGGGGAAGGGGGAAACTACGAGCAGTACTTC.